One T cell receptor (beta chain) is described in this entry. This sample is drawn from a study of blood T cell repertoires in COVID-19. The V gene lost 5 bases and the J gene lost 5 bases, with 24 bases spanning the gap. Germline V gives CDR1 MDHEN, CDR2 SYDVKM. CDR3 size: 17 residues. Method: immunoSEQ multiplex PCR; TCRdb's copy keeps in-frame clones and lacks some. Of about 210,000 clones listed, just over 90% are singletons. The receptor was derived from a man between 25 and 39 years old with acute or convalescent COVID-19. Source material: peripheral blood. The chain has TRBV28 and TRBJ2-5; tentatively, D is TRBD2 (7 bases). CDR3 in DNA: TGTGCCAGCAGTAAGAAACATAGGGGGGGAAGGCCCGAGACCCAGTACTTC. Its protein product is CASSKKHRGGRPETQYF.